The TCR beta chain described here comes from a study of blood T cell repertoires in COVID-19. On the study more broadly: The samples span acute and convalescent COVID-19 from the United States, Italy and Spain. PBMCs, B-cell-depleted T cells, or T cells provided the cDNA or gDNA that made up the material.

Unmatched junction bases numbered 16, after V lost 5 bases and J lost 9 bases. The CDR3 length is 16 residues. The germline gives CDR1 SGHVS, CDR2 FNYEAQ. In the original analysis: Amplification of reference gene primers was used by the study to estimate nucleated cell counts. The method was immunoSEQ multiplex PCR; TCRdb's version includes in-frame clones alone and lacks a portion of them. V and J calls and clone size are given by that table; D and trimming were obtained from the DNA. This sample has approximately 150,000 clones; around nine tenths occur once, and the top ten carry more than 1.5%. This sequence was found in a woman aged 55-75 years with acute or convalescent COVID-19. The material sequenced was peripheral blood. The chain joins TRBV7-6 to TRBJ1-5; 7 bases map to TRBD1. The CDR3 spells CASSPGTASLGAPQHF. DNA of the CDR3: TGTGCCAGCAGCCCCGGGACAGCGAGCCTAGGGGCGCCCCAGCATTTT.